This TCR beta chain was documented in a study of blood T cell repertoires in COVID-19. Per the authors' pipeline: Cell counts per sample came from amplifying reference gene primers. Sequenced by immunoSEQ multiplex PCR; TCRdb stores in-frame clones only, minus some. V, J and clone size were drawn from that table, and D and trimming were deduced from the DNA. The repertoire holds approximately 170,000 clones, over 70% seen once, with about 3.6% in the top ten. This CDR3 is 15 amino acids long. Germline V gene sequence: CDR1 LNHDA, CDR2 SQIVND (reference sequence). V shed 4 bases, J shed 0 bases, and the junction held 2 bases outside the gene matches.

Source material: PBMCs or T cells enriched from blood (not recorded which). The sequence was obtained from a woman between 50 and 59 years old in a cohort exposed to, infected with or recovered from COVID-19 (not recorded which). The genes are TRBV19 and TRBJ1-3, with TRBD1 matching 8 bases. CDR3 bases: TGTGCCAGTAGTACAACAGGGGGCTCTGGAAACACCATATATTTT. It yields the protein CASSTTGGSGNTIYF.